A selection of T cell receptor beta chains follows, all from one sample in a study of identical twins. TCRdb fed the 5' RACE reads into MiXCR, producing one record per CDR3 protein. The sample includes approximately 670,000 distinct CDR3 sequences, around 5.7% of them seen just once. Sequenced material: naive T cells sorted from blood. The receptors here all came from a man aged 18 to 29 in good health. Each CDR3 is given with its conserved first and last residue. Each record gives: V gene, clone size, D gene, J gene, CDR3 DNA, CDR3 protein. A D gene is named only where the DNA matches it firmly. Clone size is not always given. Where it is, it says once, few, many or a class for expanded clones.

TRBV6-5	-	-	TRBJ2-1	TGTGCCAGCAGTTACTCCCCCGGACTCCTCAATGAGCAGTTCTTC	CASSYSPGLLNEQFF
TRBV20-1	many	-	TRBJ2-3	TGCAGTGCTAGAGATGGGGGGATAGATACGCAGTATTTT	CSARDGGIDTQYF
TRBV12-3/TRBV12-4	-	TRBD2	TRBJ2-4	TGTGCCAGCAGTTTAACTAGCGGGAGAGGGAACATTCAGTACTTC	CASSLTSGRGNIQYF
TRBV28	few	-	TRBJ2-1	TGTGCCAGCTCGGAGGGCCTTGAGCAGTTCTTC	CASSEGLEQFF
TRBV21-1	-	-	TRBJ2-1	TGTGCCAGCAGCGAACTTAGCGGGAGCGGCTACAATGAGCAGTTCTTC	CASSELSGSGYNEQFF
TRBV4-1	few	TRBD1	TRBJ2-6	TGCGCCAGCAGCCAGGCTTCCGGGACAGGGACTGGGGCCAACGTCCTGACTTTC	CASSQASGTGTGANVLTF
TRBV4-1	-	TRBD2	TRBJ2-3	TGCGCCAGCAGCCAAGTCGAGACTAGCGGGACTCTCAGCACAGATACGCAGTATTTT	CASSQVETSGTLSTDTQYF
TRBV29-1	many	TRBD1	TRBJ2-7	TGCAGCGTGGGACAGGACCTCTACGAGCAGTACTTC	CSVGQDLYEQYF
TRBV5-4	-	-	TRBJ2-7	TGTGCCAGCAGCTTGGAGGGTTCCCTGAGGGAGCAGTACTTC	CASSLEGSLREQYF
TRBV20-1	few	-	TRBJ2-7	TGCAGTGCAAGCGGGACAGAGAGTTACGAGCAGTACTTC	CSASGTESYEQYF
TRBV12-3/TRBV12-4	-	-	TRBJ2-3	TGTGCCAGCACCAACCCCCGGACCCTCACAGATACGCAGTATTTT	CASTNPRTLTDTQYF
TRBV12-3/TRBV12-4	many	-	TRBJ2-1	TGTGCCAGCACCGAGTCGGGATTCACGAGGCACAATGAGCAGTTCTTC	CASTESGFTRHNEQFF
TRBV12-3/TRBV12-4	many	-	TRBJ1-4	TGTGCCAGCAGTTTAAGGTCAACTAATGAAAAACTGTTTTTT	CASSLRSTNEKLFF
TRBV6-1	-	TRBD1	TRBJ2-6	TGTGCCAGCAGCCGGGACAGGGGCTCTGGGGCCAACGTCCTGACTTTC	CASSRDRGSGANVLTF
TRBV27	many	TRBD2	TRBJ2-3	TGTGCCAGCAGTTTAGGGCGGGAGTATGGAGATACGCAGTATTTT	CASSLGREYGDTQYF
TRBV7-9	few	-	TRBJ2-5	TGTGCCAGCAGCTCACAGATGGCTACCGAAGAGACCCAGTACTTC	CASSSQMATEETQYF
TRBV29-1	few	TRBD2	TRBJ2-1	TGCAGCGTTTCGACTAGCGGGAGTCGGAATGAGCAGTTCTTC	CSVSTSGSRNEQFF
TRBV20-1	few	-	TRBJ2-5	TGCAGTGCTAGACCCCTCACCCGGACAGACGAAGAGACCCAGTACTTC	CSARPLTRTDEETQYF
TRBV6-5	many	TRBD1	TRBJ1-1	TGTGCCAGCAGTTACTCCGGGGACAGGGGTATAAACACTGAAGCTTTCTTT	CASSYSGDRGINTEAFF
TRBV20-1	-	TRBD2	TRBJ2-5	TGCAGTGCTAGAGATCAGGCGGGAGAAGAGACCCAGTACTTC	CSARDQAGEETQYF
TRBV12-3/TRBV12-4	-	-	TRBJ2-1	TGTGCCAGCAGTTTAAGGGACCCCCCTGTGGAGTTCTTC	CASSLRDPPVEFF
TRBV15	-	-	TRBJ2-6	TGTGCCACCAAAATAGGAAGGGGGGCTGGGGCCAACGTCCTGACTTTC	CATKIGRGAGANVLTF
TRBV5-5	many	TRBD2	TRBJ2-1	TGTGCCAGCAGCCGGGACTACGGGAACTATGAGCAGTTCTTC	CASSRDYGNYEQFF
TRBV10-3	many	TRBD2	TRBJ2-7	TGTGCCATCAGAGCGGGAGGGCCGTTCGAGCAGTACTTC	CAIRAGGPFEQYF
TRBV20-1	few	-	TRBJ2-5	TGCAGTGCTAGAGATCGGTTGTCTGAGACCCAGTACTTC	CSARDRLSETQYF
TRBV7-8	-	TRBD1	TRBJ1-1	TGTGCCAGCACGTTACAGGGGCCACGTACTGAAGCTTTCTTT	CASTLQGPRTEAFF
TRBV20-1	-	TRBD2	TRBJ2-1	TGCAGTGCTCCTGGGCAAGCTAGCGGGAGGGAGGAGCAGTTCTTC	CSAPGQASGREEQFF
TRBV9	many	-	TRBJ2-5	TGTGCCAGCAGCGGGCAAACGGGAGTCGAAGAGACCCAGTACTTC	CASSGQTGVEETQYF
TRBV6-1	few	TRBD2	TRBJ2-3	TGTGCCAGCCAGACTAGCCCGGACATGCTAGATACGCAGTATTTT	CASQTSPDMLDTQYF
TRBV6-1	many	-	TRBJ2-5	TGTGCCACCAGCGAAACAAGGGGCAAAGAGACCCAGTACTTC	CATSETRGKETQYF
TRBV7-3	-	-	TRBJ1-1	TGTGCCAGCAGCTGGGGCGGAGGGGGGACCACTGAAGCTTTCTTT	CASSWGGGGTTEAFF
TRBV20-1	many	-	TRBJ1-2	TGCAGTGCCTACCGACAGCCTCCTAACTATGGCTACACCTTC	CSAYRQPPNYGYTF
TRBV27	many	TRBD1	TRBJ2-1	TGTGCCAGCAGTGCCCGGGACAGGGAGGGAAATGAGCAGTTCTTC	CASSARDREGNEQFF
TRBV11-3	few	-	TRBJ2-5	TGTGCCAGCAGGGGAGGCGCGGAGACCCAGTACTTC	CASRGGAETQYF
TRBV29-1	many	-	TRBJ1-2	TGCAGCGTTGAACAGAACTATGGCTACACCTTC	CSVEQNYGYTF
TRBV5-1	many	-	TRBJ2-1	TGCGCCAGCAGCAGAATAAAGCCAGTGGACCGAGGGAATGAGCAGTTCTTC	CASSRIKPVDRGNEQFF
TRBV24-1	many	TRBD1	TRBJ2-7	TGTGCCACCAGTGATCCCGACAGGGACGTCGACGAGCAGTACTTC	CATSDPDRDVDEQYF
TRBV29-1	-	TRBD1	TRBJ2-3	TGCAGCGTTGAGACAGGGCGCACAGATACGCAGTATTTT	CSVETGRTDTQYF
TRBV5-1	many	-	TRBJ2-5	TGCGCCAGCAGCCTGGACTACCAAGAGACCCAGTACTTC	CASSLDYQETQYF
TRBV29-1	few	-	TRBJ2-2	TGCAGCGTTGAGCGGGCTGACACCGGGGAGCTGTTTTTT	CSVERADTGELFF
TRBV27	many	-	TRBJ2-1	TGTGCCAGCAGTTCGGGACCCGGTCCAAATGAGCAGTTCTTC	CASSSGPGPNEQFF
TRBV30	many	-	TRBJ2-5	TGTGCCTGGAACACAGGGCCTCCCTATGGGACCCAGTACTTC	CAWNTGPPYGTQYF
TRBV9	few	TRBD2	TRBJ2-2	TGTGCCAGCAGCGCGACATCCAAAACTAGCGGGAGGAACACCGGGGAGCTGTTTTTT	CASSATSKTSGRNTGELFF
TRBV6-5	many	-	TRBJ2-2	TGTGCCAGCAGTTACTCGTCCGAGTCCGGGGAGCTGTTTTTT	CASSYSSESGELFF
TRBV9	many	-	TRBJ2-2	TGTGCCAGCAGCGTAGGCGGGACGGACACCGGGGAGCTGTTTTTT	CASSVGGTDTGELFF
TRBV15	-	-	TRBJ1-1	TGTGCCACCAGCAGAGAGATGAACACTGAAGCTTTCTTT	CATSREMNTEAFF
TRBV12-3/TRBV12-4	many	TRBD2	TRBJ2-1	TGTGCCAGCAGTTTACTAGCGGGAGCGGTAGTCTACAATGAGCAGTTCTTC	CASSLLAGAVVYNEQFF
TRBV6-1	many	-	TRBJ2-1	TGTGCCAGCAGTATTAGCGAGACCTCCTACAATGAGCAGTTCTTC	CASSISETSYNEQFF
TRBV24-1	many	-	TRBJ2-1	TGTGCCACCAGTGTATACAATGAGCAGTTCTTC	CATSVYNEQFF
TRBV3-1	few	-	TRBJ2-2	TGTGCCAGCATCAAAACTTGGGGGACATCTAACACCGGGGAGCTGTTTTTT	CASIKTWGTSNTGELFF
TRBV29-1	few	TRBD2	TRBJ2-3	TGCAGCGTTGAAGGGTCCTTACAGCGGGGGCCTCTCACAGATACGCAGTATTTT	CSVEGSLQRGPLTDTQYF
TRBV15	few	TRBD1	TRBJ1-5	TGTGCCACCAGCAAGACAGGGGGCAATCAGCCCCAGCATTTT	CATSKTGGNQPQHF
TRBV4-2	few	TRBD2	TRBJ2-1	TGTGCCAGCAGCCAAGAACAGGCGGGAGTCTATCGCAATGAGCAGTTCTTC	CASSQEQAGVYRNEQFF
TRBV6-2/TRBV6-3	-	-	TRBJ2-1	TGTGCCAGCAGCCAGGGGATCGCCGCCAATGAGCAGTTCTTC	CASSQGIAANEQFF